This TCR beta chain was profiled in a study of graft-versus-host responses after intestinal transplantation. In the study overall: Uniformly, recipients were administered anti-thymocyte globulin induction with subsequent tacrolimus and steroids for roughly three years. Whole-study findings and limits: Investigators detected GvH clones in recipient marrow, with some emerging earlier in ileum or blood.

Points on this clone: Its antigen is still unknown.

Assay used: immunoSEQ multiplex PCR; TCRdb lists only in-frame clones, some missing. The sample gives 20,000 to 30,000 clones, approximately 82% of which show up once; 1% to 1.3% is in the top ten. The CDR3 is made up of 13 amino acids. V was shortened by 0 bases and J by 4 bases, with 8 bases between the two germline ends. The germline CDR1 and CDR2 sequences are SGDLS and YYNGEE. The origin of this receptor is a human patient who received an intestinal transplant, so some T cells may come from the graft donor. The sample was PBMCs, taken approximately four weeks after intestinal transplant. This rearrangement joins TRBV9 to TRBJ2-7; D uncertain. DNA for the CDR3: TGTGCCAGCAGCGTAGCTCCCCCTTACGAGCAGTACTTC. Residues: CASSVAPPYEQYF.